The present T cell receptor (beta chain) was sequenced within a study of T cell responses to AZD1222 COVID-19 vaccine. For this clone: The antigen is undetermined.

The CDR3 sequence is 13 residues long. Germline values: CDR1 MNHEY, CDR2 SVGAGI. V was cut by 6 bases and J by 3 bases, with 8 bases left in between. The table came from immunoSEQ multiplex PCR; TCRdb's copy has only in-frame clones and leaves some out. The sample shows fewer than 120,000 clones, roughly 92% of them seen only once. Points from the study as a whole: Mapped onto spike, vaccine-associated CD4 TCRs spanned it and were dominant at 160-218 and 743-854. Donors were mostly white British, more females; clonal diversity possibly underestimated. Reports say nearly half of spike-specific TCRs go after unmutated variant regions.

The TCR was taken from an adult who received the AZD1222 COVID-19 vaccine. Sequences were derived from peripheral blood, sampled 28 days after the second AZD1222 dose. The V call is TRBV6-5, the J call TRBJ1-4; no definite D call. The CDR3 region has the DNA TGTGCCAGCAGCTCGGACCCTAATGAAAAACTGTTTTTT. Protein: CASSSDPNEKLFF.